The present TCR beta chain was sequenced within a study of CD8 T cells in ankylosing spondylitis. Notes on the study in general: Roughly 8 highly homologous variants made up a TCR beta motif, and this motif appeared characteristic of ankylosing spondylitis blood.

TCRdb redid the calling of the 5' RACE reads with MiXCR, one entry per CDR3 protein. The sample holds 100,000 or so distinct CDR3 sequences, roughly 8.5% seen once. A note on this clonotype: Its antigen is undetermined.

Per germline, CDR1 MNHEY and CDR2 SMNVEV (reference sequence). The V and J ends lost 5 bases and 4 bases respectively, with 19 bases between them. The CDR3 has 16 residues. The sample comprised blood, either unsorted or a sorted T cell fraction (not recorded which). This sequence was found in a male donor with ankylosing spondylitis. The chain employs TRBV27 and TRBJ2-3; TRBD1 is a possible D gene (7 bases). Here the CDR3 reads CASSPLARGGPDTQYF. The DNA for the CDR3 is TGTGCCAGCAGTCCGCTAGCGAGAGGGGGCCCAGATACGCAGTATTTT.